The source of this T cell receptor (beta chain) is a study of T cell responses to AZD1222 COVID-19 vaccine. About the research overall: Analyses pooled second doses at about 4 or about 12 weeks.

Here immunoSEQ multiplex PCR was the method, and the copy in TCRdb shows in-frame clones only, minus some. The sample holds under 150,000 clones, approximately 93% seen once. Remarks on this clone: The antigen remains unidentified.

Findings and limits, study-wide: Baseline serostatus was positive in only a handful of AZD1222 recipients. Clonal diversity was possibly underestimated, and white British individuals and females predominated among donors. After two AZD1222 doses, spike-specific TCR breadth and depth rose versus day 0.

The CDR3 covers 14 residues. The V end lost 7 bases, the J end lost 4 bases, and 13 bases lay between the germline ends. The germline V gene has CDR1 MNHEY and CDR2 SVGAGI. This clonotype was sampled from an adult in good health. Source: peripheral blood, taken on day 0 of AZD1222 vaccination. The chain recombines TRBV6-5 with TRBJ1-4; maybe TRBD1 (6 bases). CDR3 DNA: TGTGCCAGCACTAACAGGGACTTTAATGAAAAACTGTTTTTT. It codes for CASTNRDFNEKLFF.